Sequencing of this T cell receptor (beta chain) was carried out in a study of T-cell reconstitution after alpha-beta-depleted transplantation in children (dated by TCRdb to 2016 to 2018). Study-level background: The study quantitatively tracked T-cell immune reconstitution after TCRalphabeta/CD19-depleted allogeneic hematopoietic cell transplantation in children using TCR repertoire profiling.

The library was obtained by PCR. Sequencing was carried out with an Illumina HiSeq 2500. TCR library preparation used molecular barcoding, with unique molecular identifiers applied to normalize quantification of the TCRbeta repertoire. TCRdb redid the processing of the public reads, applying fastp at Q25 and MiXCR, and retained in-frame beta chains. Identical CDR3 protein sequences are pooled into one entry, listed with their most common genes and DNA. This sample comprises about 900,000 distinct CDR3 sequences, 25% to 30% of them detected only once. The ten largest clonotypes hold roughly 30% of the sample. The CDR3 runs 17 residues from the cysteine to the phenylalanine. Only the CDR3 portion is preserved as DNA: 51 bases, with reading frame beginning at the first base. The germline V gene provides CDR1 MNHEY and CDR2 SVGAGI. Deletion took 4 bases off V and 1 base off J, with a span of 18 bases between the germline ends.

The research as a whole found: In some patients, the high TCRbeta diversity seen at day 60 was put down to recipient T cells and intrathymic progenitors that had survived conditioning. The apparently early recovery of alphabetaT-cell counts about two months after transplant reportedly depended on only several hundred rapidly expanded clones that came from non-depleted graft cells. Over the following months the frequencies of hyperexpanded clones went down, and after one year T-cell counts and TCRbeta diversity were mostly credited to newly produced T cells.

In its sample, this clonotype was seen a few times. Its antigen specificity is not known. Qualities for individual bases were not recorded, and no much larger clone is one base off. The treatment or condition label for this specimen denotes: allogeneic hematopoietic cell transplantation with graft depleted of TCRalphabeta T cells and CD19 B cells. TCRalphabeta/CD19-depleted allogeneic hematopoietic cell grafts were given to the transplant recipients, all of whom were children. This chain joins TRBV6-5 to TRBJ2-3; the D region possibly corresponds to TRBD1 (6 bases align). The receptor comes from a boy under two years old who had a stem cell transplant for SCID, so the T cells may come from the graft donor. Sequencing used PBMCs, mostly from graft donor cells, obtained 360 days after TCRalphabeta/CD19-depleted stem cell transplant. The CDR3 sequence is CASSWAGGKLRTDTQYF. The DNA reads TGTGCCAGCAGTTGGGCTGGGGGCAAGCTACGCACAGATACGCAGTATTTT.